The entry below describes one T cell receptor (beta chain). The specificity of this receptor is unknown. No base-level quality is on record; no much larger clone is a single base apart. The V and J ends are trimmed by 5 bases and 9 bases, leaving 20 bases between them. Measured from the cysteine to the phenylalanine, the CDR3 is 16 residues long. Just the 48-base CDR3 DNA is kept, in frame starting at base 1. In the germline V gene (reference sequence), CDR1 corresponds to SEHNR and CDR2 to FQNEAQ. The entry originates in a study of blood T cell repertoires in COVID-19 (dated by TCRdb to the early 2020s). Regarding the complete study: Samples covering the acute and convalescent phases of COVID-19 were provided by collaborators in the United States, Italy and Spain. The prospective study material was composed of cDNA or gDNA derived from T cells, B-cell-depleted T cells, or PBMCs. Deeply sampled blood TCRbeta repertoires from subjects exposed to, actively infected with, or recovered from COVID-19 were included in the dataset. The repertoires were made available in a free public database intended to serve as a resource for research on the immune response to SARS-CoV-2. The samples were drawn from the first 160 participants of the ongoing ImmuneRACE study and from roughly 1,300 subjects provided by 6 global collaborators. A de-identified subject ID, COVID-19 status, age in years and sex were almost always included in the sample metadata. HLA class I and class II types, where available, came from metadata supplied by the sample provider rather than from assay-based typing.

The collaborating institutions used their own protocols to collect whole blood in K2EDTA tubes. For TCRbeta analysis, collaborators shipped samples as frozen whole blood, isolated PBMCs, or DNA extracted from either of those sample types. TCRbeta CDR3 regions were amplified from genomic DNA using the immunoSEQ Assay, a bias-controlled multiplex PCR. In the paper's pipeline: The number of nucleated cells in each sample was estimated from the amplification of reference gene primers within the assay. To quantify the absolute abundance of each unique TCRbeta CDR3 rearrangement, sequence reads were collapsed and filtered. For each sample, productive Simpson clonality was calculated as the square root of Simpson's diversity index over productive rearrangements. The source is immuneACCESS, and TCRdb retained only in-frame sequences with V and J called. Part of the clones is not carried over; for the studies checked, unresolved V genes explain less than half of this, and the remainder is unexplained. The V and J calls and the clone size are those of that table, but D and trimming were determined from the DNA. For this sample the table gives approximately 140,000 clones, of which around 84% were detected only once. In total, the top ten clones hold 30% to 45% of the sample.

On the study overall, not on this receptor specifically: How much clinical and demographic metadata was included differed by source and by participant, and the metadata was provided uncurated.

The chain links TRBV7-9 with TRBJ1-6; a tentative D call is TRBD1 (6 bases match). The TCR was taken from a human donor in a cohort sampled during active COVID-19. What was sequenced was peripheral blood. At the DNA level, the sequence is TGTGCCAGCAGCCCGTCGGGGGGCGAGAGGGGTTCACCCCTCCACTTT. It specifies CASSPSGGERGSPLHF.